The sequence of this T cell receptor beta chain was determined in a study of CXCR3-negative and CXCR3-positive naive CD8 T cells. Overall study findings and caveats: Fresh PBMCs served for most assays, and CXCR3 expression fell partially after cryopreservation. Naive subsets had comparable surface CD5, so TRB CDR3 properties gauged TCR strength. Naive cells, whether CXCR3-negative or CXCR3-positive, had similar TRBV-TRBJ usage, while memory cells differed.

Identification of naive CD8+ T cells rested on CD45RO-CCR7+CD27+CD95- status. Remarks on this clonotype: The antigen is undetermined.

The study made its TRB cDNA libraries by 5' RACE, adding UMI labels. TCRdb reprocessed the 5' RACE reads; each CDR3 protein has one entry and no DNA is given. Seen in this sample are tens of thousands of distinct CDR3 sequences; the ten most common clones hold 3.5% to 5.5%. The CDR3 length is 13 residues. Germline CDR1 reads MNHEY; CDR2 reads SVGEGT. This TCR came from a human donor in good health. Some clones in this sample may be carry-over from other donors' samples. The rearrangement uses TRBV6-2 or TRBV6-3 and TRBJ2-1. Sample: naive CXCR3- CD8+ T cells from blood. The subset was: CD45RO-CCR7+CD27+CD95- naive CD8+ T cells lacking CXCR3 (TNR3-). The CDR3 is CASRQLTDNEQFF.